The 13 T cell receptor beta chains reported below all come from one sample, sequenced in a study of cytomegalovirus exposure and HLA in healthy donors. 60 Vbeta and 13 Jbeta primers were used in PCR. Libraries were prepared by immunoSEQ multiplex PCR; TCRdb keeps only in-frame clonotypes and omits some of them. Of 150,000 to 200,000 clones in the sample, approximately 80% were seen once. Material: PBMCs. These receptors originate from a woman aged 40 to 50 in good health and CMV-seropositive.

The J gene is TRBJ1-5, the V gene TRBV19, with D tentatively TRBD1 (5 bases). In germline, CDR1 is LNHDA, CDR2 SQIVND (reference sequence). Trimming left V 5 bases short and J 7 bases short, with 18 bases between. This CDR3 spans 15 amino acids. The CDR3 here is CASSAFVGGGQPQHF. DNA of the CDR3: TGTGCCAGTAGTGCCTTCGTCGGCGGGGGGCAGCCCCAGCATTTT.

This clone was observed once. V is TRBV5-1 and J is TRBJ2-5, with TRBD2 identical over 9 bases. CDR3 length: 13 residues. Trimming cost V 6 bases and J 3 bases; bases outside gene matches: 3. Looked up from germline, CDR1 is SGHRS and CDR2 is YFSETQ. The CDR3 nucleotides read TGCGCCAGCATGCTAGCGGGAAAAGAGACCCAGTACTTC. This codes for CASMLAGKETQYF.

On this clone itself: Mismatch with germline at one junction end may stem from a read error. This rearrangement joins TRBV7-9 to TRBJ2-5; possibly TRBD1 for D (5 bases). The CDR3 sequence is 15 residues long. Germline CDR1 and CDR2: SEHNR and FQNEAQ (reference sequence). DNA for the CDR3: TGCGCCAGCAGCCCCCAGGCAGGGCCGGAGGAGACCCAGTACTTC. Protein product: CASSPQAGPEETQYF.

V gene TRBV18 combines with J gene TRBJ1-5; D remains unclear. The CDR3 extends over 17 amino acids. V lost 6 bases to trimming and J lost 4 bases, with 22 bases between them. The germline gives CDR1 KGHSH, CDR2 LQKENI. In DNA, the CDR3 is TGTGCCAGCTCCCAACGCGGGATGGGAACAGTTAATCAGCCCCAGCATTTT. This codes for CASSQRGMGTVNQPQHF. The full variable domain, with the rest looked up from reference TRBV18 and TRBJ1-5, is NAGVMQNPRHLVRRRGQEARLRCSPMKGHSHVYWYRQLPEEGLKFMVYLQKENIIDESGMPKERFSAEFPKEGPSILRIQQVVRGDSAAYFCASSQRGMGTVNQPQHFGDGTRLSIL.

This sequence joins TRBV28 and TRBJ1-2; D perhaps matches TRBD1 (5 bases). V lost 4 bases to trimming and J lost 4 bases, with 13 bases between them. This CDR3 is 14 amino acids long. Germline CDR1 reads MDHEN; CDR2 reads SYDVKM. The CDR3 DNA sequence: TGTGCCAGCAGTTCAACATCGGGGGTCTATGGCTACACCTTC. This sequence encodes CASSSTSGVYGYTF.

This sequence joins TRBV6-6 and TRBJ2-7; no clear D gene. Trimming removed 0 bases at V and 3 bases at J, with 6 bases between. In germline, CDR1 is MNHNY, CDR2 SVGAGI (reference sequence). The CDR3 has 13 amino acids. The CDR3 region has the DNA TGTGCCAGCAGTTACTCCCCTAGCTACGAGCAGTACTTC. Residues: CASSYSPSYEQYF.

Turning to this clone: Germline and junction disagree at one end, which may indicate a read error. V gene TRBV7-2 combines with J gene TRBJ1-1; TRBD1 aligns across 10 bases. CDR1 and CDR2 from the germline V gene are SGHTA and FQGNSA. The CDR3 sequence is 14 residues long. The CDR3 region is CAGSYDRGRTEAFF. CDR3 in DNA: TGTGCCGGCAGCTACGACAGGGGGCGGACTGAAGCTTTCTTT.

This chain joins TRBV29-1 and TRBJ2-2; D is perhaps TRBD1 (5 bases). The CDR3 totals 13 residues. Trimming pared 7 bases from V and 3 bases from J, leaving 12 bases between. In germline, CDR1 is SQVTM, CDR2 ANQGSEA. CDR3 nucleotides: TGCAGCGCTCCGACAGAAGACACCGGGGAGCTGTTTTTT. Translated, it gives CSAPTEDTGELFF.

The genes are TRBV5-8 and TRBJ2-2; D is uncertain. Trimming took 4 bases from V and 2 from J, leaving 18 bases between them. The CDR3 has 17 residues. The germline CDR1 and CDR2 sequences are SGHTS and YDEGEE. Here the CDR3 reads CASSQPPTAHNTGELFF. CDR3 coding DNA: TGTGCCAGCAGCCAGCCCCCAACAGCACACAACACCGGGGAGCTGTTTTTT.

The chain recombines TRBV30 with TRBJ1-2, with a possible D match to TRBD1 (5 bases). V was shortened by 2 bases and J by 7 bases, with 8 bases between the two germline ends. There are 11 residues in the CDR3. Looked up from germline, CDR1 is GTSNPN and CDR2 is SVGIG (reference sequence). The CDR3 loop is CAWSTGGGYTF. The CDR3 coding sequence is TGTGCCTGGAGTACAGGTGGTGGCTACACCTTC.

CDR3 bases: TGCGCCAGCAGCCTCGAGGGGGCTAGGCTTCAGCCCCAGCATTTT. It is translated as CASSLEGARLQPQHF. V usage is TRBV5-1 and J usage is TRBJ1-5; 7 bases map to TRBD1. Per the germline V gene, CDR1 is SGHRS and CDR2 is YFSETQ. The CDR3 has 15 amino acids. The V gene end was trimmed by 4 bases and the J gene end by 6 bases; junction bases not matched to a gene: 10.

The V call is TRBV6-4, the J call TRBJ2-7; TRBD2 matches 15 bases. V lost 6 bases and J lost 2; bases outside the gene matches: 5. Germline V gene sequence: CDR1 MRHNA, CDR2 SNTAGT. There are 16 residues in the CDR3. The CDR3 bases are TGTGCCAGCAGCACCGGGACTAGCGGGAGGACCTACGAGCAGTACTTC. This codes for CASSTGTSGRTYEQYF.

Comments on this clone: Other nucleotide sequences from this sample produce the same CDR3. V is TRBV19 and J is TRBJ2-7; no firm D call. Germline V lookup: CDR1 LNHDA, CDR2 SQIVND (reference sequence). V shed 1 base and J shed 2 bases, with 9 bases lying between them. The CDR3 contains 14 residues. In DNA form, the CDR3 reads TGTGCCAGTAGTATAGGTGGCGGCCCCTACGAGCAGTACTTC. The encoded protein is CASSIGGGPYEQYF.